The TCR beta chain under discussion was sequenced for a study of blood T cell repertoires in COVID-19. Across the whole study: Both acute and convalescent COVID-19 samples were obtained from the United States, Italy and Spain.

Study processing details: By means of reference gene primer amplification, nucleated cell counts were estimated. TCRdb's table, derived via immunoSEQ multiplex PCR, lists solely in-frame clones and lacks some. V and J calls and clone size are given by that table; D and trimming were obtained from the DNA. The data contain 140,000 to 150,000 clones, roughly 80% of them singletons. The CDR3 totals 13 residues. CDR1 is MDHEN, CDR2 SYDVKM, per germline. Cohort 3 recovered donors had two negative PCRs, clearance, or symptom resolution. The sequencing sample was made of PBMCs or T cells enriched from blood (not recorded which). The sequence came from a woman in her forties or fifties who had recovered from COVID-19. The J gene is TRBJ2-3, the V gene TRBV28, with 7 nucleotides matching TRBD2. The CDR3, as DNA: TGTCTTCTCGGGGGGAAGCGTGAAGATACGCAGTATTTT. As protein: CLLGGKREDTQYF.